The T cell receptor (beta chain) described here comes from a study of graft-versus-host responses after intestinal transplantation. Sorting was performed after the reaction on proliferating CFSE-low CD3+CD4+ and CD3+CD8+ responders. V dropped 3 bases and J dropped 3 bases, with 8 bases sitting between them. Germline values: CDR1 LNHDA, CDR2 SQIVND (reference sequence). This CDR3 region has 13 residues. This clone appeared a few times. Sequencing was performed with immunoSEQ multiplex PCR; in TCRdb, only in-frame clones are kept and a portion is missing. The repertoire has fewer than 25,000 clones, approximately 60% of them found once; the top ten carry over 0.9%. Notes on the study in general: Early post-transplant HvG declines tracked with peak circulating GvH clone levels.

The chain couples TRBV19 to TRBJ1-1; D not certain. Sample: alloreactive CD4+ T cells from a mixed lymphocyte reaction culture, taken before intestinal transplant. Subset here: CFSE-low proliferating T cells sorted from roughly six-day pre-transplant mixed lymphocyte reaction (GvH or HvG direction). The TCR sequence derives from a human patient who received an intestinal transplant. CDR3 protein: CASSIKRDTEAFF. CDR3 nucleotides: TGTGCCAGTAGTATTAAACGGGACACTGAAGCTTTCTTT. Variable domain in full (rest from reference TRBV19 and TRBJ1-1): DGGITQSPKYLFRKEGQNVTLSCEQNLNHDAMYWYRQDPGQGLRLIYYSQIVNDFQKGDIAEGYSVSREKKESFPLTVTSAQKNPTAFYLCASSIKRDTEAFFGQGTRLTVV.